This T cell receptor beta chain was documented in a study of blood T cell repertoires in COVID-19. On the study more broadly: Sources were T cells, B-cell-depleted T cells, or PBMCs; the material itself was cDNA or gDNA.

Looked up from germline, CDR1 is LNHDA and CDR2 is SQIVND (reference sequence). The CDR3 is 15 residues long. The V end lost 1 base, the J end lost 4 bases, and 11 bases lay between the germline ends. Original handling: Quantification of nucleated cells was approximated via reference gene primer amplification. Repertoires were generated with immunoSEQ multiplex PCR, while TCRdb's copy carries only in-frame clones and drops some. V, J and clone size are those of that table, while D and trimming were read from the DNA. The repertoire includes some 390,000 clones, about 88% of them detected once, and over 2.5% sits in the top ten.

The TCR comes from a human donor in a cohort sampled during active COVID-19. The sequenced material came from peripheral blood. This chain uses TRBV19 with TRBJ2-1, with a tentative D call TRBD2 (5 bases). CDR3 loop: CASSIAREAYNEQFF. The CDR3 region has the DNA TGTGCCAGTAGTATAGCCCGGGAAGCATACAATGAGCAGTTCTTC. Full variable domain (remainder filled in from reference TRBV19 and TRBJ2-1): DGGITQSPKYLFRKEGQNVTLSCEQNLNHDAMYWYRQDPGQGLRLIYYSQIVNDFQKGDIAEGYSVSREKKESFPLTVTSAQKNPTAFYLCASSIAREAYNEQFFGPGTRLTVL.